This TCR beta chain was captured by sequencing in a study of blood T cell repertoires in COVID-19. Study summary: Samples taken during acute and convalescent COVID-19 were collected in the United States, Italy and Spain. PBMCs, B-cell-depleted T cells, or T cells were the source of the cDNA or gDNA that made up the material.

Original data processing: Quantification of nucleated cells was approximated via reference gene primer amplification. The protocol was immunoSEQ multiplex PCR, while the TCRdb copy is restricted to in-frame clones and leaves out a portion. That table furnishes V, J and clone size, whereas the DNA furnished D and trimming. The sample shows more than 140,000 clones, 86% of them seen only once. The CDR3 loop spans 12 amino acids. V was cut by 6 bases and J by 6 bases, with 11 bases left in between. The V call is TRBV12-3 or TRBV12-4, the J call TRBJ1-2, with D possibly matching TRBD1 (6 bases). Input material: peripheral blood. This receptor was identified in a woman aged 60-75 years with acute or convalescent COVID-19. The CDR3 here is CASSSPGDGYTF. The CDR3 coding sequence is TGTGCCAGCAGCTCCCCAGGGGATGGCTACACCTTC.